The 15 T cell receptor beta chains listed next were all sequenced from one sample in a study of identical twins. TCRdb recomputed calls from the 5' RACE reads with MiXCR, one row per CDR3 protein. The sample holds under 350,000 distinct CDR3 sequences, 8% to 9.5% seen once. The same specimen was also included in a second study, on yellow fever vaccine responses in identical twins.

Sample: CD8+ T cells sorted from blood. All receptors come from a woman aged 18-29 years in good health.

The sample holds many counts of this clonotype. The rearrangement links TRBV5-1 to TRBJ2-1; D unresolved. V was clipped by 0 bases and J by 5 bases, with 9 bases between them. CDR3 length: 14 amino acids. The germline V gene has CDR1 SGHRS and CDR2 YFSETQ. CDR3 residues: CASSLVDNNNEQFF. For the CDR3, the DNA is TGCGCCAGCAGCTTGGTTGACAACAACAATGAGCAGTTCTTC.

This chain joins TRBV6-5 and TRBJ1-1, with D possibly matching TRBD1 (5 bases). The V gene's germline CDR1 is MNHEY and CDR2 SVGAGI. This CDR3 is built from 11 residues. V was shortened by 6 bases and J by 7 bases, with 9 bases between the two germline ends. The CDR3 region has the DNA TGTGCCAGCAGCTCTGACAGTGAAGCTTTCTTT. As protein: CASSSDSEAFF.

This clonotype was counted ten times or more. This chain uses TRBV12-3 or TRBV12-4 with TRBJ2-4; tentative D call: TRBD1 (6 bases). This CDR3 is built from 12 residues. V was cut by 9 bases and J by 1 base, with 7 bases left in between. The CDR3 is CASTGAKNIQYF. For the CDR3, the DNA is TGTGCCAGTACAGGGGCCAAAAACATTCAGTACTTC.

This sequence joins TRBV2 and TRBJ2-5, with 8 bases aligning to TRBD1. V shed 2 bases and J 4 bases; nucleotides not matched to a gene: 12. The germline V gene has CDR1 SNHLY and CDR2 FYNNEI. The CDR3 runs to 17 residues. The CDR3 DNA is TGTGCCAGCAGTGAAAGGCTCCGGACCAGGGGGCGAGAGACCCAGTACTTC. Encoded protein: CASSERLRTRGRETQYF.

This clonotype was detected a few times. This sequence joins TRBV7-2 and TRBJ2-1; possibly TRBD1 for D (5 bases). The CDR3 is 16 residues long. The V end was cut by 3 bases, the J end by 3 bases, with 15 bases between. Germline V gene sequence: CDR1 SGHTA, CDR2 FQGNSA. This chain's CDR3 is CASSLGRAYLYNEQFF. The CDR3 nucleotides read TGTGCCAGCAGCTTGGGCAGGGCCTACCTCTACAATGAGCAGTTCTTC.

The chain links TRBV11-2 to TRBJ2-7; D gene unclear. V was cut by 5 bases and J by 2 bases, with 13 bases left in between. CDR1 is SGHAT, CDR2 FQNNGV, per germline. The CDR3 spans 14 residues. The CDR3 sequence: CASSAVETTYEQYF. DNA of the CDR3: TGTGCCAGCAGCGCGGTTGAGACGACCTACGAGCAGTACTTC.

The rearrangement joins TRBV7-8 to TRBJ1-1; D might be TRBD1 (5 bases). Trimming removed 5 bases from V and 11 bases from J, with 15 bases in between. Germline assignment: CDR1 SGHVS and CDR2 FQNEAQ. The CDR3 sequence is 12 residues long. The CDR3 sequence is CASSLGAEGAFF. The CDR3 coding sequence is TGTGCCAGCAGCCTAGGGGCAGAAGGGGCTTTCTTT. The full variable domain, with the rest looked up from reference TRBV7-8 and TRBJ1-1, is GAGVSQSPRYKVAKRGQDVALRCDPISGHVSLFWYQQALGQGPEFLTYFQNEAQLDKSGLPSDRFFAERPEGSVSTLKIQRTQQEDSAVYLCASSLGAEGAFFGQGTRLTVV.

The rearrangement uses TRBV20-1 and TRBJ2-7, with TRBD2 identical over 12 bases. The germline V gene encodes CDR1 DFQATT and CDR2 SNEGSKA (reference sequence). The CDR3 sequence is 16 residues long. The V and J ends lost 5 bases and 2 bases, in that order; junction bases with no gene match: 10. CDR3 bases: TGCAGTGCTCCCCGACTAGCGGGAGATTCGACCTACGAGCAGTACTTC. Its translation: CSAPRLAGDSTYEQYF.

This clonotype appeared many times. Written as DNA, the CDR3 is TGCAGCGTTGACGAAAAGTACACCGGGGAGCTGTTTTTT. Encoded protein: CSVDEKYTGELFF. This chain uses TRBV29-1 with TRBJ2-2; D call uncertain. The CDR3 is 13 residues long. Germline CDR1 SQVTM, CDR2 ANQGSEA. Between the trimmed V and J ends, which lost 3 bases and 3 bases, there was a span of 8 bases.

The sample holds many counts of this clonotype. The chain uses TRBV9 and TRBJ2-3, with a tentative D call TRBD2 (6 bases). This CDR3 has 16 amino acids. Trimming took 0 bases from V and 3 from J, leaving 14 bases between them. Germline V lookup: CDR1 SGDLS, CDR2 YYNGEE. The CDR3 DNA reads TGTGCCAGCAGCGTAGTAAGTAGCGGCTTAACAGATACGCAGTATTTT. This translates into CASSVVSSGLTDTQYF.

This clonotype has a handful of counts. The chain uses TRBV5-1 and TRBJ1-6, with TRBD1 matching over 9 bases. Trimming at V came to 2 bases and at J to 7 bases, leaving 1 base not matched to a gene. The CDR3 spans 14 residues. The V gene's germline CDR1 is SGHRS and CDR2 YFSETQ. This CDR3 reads CASSFGQGNSPLHF. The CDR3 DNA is TGCGCCAGCAGCTTCGGACAGGGGAATTCACCCCTCCACTTT. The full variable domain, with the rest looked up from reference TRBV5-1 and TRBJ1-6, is KAGVTQTPRYLIKTRGQQVTLSCSPISGHRSVSWYQQTPGQGLQFLFEYFSETQRNKGNFPGRFSGRQFSNSRSEMNVSTLELGDSALYLCASSFGQGNSPLHFGNGTRLTVT.

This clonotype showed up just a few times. The CDR3 loop is CASSFQTGTYGYTF. The CDR3 bases are TGTGCCAGCAGCTTCCAGACAGGGACCTATGGCTACACCTTC. The chain joins TRBV5-6 to TRBJ1-2; 7 bases are a match to TRBD1. V gave up 2 bases and J gave up 4 bases; unmatched junction bases: 5. Germline V gives CDR1 SGHDT, CDR2 YYEEEE. The CDR3 sequence is 14 residues long. The whole variable domain, remainder taken from reference TRBV5-6 and TRBJ1-2, is DAGVTQSPTHLIKTRGQQVTLRCSPKSGHDTVSWYQQALGQGPQFIFQYYEEEERQRGNFPDRFSGHQFPNYSSELNVNALLLGDSALYLCASSFQTGTYGYTFGSGTRLTVV.

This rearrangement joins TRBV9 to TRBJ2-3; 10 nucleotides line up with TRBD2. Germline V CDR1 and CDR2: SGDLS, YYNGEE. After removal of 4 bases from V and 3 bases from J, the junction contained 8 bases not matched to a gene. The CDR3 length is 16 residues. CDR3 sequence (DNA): TGTGCCAGCAGCTCAGGGACTAGCGAGAGTACAGATACGCAGTATTTT. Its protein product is CASSSGTSESTDTQYF.

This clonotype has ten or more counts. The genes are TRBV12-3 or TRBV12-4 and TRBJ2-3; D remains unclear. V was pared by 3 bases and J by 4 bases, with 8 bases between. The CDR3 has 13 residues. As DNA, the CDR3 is TGTGCCAGCAGTTTCAACGATGCAGATACGCAGTATTTT. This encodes CASSFNDADTQYF.

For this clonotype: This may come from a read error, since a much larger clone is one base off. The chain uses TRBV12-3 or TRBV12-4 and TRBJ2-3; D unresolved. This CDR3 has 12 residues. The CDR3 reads CTSSLRVDTQYF. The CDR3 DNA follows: TGTACCAGCAGTTTACGGGTAGATACGCAGTATTTT.